This T cell receptor beta chain was captured in a study of T cell responses to AZD1222 COVID-19 vaccine. Study context: Researchers grouped second doses given at about 4 or about 12 weeks into one pool. Findings and limits, study-wide: Unmutated variant regions are reportedly the target of nearly half of TCRs that are spike-specific.

Details on this clone: Its antigen is still unknown.

Produced via immunoSEQ multiplex PCR; TCRdb's table is partial and in-frame only. The table has approximately 110,000 clones, just under 90% seen once. This CDR3 spans 14 amino acids. V dropped 3 bases and J dropped 5; count of bases not matched to a gene: 2. The germline CDR1 and CDR2 sequences are SGHRS and YFSETQ. This receptor was obtained from an adult in good health. The chain employs TRBV5-1 and TRBJ1-5; TRBD1 matches 10 bases. The source was peripheral blood, collected on day 0 of AZD1222 vaccination. CDR3 loop: CASSSTGGDQPQHF. The CDR3 coding sequence is TGCGCCAGCAGCTCGACAGGGGGCGATCAGCCCCAGCATTTT.